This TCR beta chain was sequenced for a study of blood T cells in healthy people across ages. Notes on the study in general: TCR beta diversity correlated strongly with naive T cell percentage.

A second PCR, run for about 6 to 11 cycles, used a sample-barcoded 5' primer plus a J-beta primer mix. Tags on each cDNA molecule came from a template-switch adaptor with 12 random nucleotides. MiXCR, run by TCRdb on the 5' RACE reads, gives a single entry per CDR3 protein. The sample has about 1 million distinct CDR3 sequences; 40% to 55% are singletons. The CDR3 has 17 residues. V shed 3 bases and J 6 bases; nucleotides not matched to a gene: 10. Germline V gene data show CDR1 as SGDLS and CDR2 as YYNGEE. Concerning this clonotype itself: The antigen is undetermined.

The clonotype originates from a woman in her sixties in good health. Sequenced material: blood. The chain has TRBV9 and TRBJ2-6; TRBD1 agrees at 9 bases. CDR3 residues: CASSARQGGPEANVLTF. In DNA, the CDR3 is TGTGCCAGCAGCGCCAGACAGGGGGGACCCGAGGCCAACGTCCTGACTTTC.